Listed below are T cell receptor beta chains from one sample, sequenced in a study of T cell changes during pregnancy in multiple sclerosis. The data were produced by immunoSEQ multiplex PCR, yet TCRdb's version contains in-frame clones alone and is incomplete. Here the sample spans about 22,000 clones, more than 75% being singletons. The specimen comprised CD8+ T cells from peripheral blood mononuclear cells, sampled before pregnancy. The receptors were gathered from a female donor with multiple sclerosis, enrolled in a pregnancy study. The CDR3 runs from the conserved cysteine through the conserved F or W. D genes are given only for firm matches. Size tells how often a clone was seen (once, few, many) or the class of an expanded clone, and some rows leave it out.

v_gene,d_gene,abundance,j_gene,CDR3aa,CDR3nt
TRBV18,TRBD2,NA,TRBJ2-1,CASSPGLLAGGPIRSLNEQFF,TGTGCCAGCTCACCAGGCTTGCTAGCGGGAGGGCCGATTAGATCCCTCAATGAGCAGTTCTTC
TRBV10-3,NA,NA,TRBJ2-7,CAISESTQGQYF,TGTGCCATCAGTGAGTCGACTCAAGGGCAGTACTTC
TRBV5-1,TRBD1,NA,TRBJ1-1,CASSTGTGVDTEAFF,TGCGCCAGCAGCACCGGGACAGGCGTGGACACTGAAGCTTTCTTT
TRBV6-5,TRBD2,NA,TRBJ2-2,CASSSDGRDSGELFF,TGTGCCAGCAGTTCCGACGGGAGGGATAGCGGGGAGCTGTTTTTT
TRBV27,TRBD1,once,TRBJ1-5,CASSTNRGQPQHF,TGTGCCAGCAGTACTAACAGGGGTCAGCCCCAGCATTTT
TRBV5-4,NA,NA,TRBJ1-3,CASSLDRSGNTIYF,TGTGCCAGCAGCTTGGACAGGTCAGGAAACACCATATATTTT
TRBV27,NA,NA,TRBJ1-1,CASSAGGEAFF,TGTGCCAGCAGTGCGGGTGGTGAAGCTTTCTTT
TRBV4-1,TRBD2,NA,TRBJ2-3,CASSPGLASEGVTQYF,TGCGCCAGCAGCCCGGGACTAGCGAGCGAAGGAGTTACGCAGTATTTT
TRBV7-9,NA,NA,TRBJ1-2,CASSSFLQWYGYTF,TGTGCCAGCAGCTCATTCCTTCAGTGGTATGGCTACACCTTC
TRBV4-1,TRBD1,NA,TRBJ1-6,CASSQDWVLMGTENSPLHF,TGCGCCAGCAGCCAAGATTGGGTCTTAATGGGGACAGAGAATTCACCCCTCCACTTT
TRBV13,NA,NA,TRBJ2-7,CASSPGTRSYEQYF,TGTGCCAGCAGTCCTGGTACTAGGTCCTACGAGCAGTACTTC
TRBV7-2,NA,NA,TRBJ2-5,CASSLAGGGETQYF,TGTGCCAGCAGCTTAGCGGGAGGTGGGGAGACCCAGTACTTC
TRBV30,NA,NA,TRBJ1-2,CAWSPGSGYTF,TGTGCCTGGAGTCCCGGGTCTGGCTACACCTTC
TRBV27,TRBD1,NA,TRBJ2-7,CASSPGTGGLEQYF,TGTGCCAGCAGCCCCGGGACAGGGGGTCTCGAGCAGTACTTC
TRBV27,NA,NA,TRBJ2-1,CASKSGSVYNEQFF,TGTGCCAGCAAGTCCGGGTCAGTGTACAATGAGCAGTTCTTC
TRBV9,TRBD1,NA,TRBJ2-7,CASSPRTGIYEQYF,TGTGCCAGCAGCCCCCGGACAGGGATCTACGAGCAGTACTTC
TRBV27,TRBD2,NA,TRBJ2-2,CASSIPPASGSFTGELFF,TGTGCCAGCAGTATCCCCCCAGCTAGCGGGAGTTTCACCGGGGAGCTGTTTTTT
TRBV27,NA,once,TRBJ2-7,CASSRVKANEQYF,TGTGCCAGCTCCCGGGTCAAGGCCAACGAGCAGTACTTC
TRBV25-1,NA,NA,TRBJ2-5,CASSGLRETQYF,TGTGCCAGCAGTGGACTCCGGGAGACCCAGTACTTC
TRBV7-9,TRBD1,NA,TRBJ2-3,CASSLGTGMPYF,TGTGCCAGCAGCTTAGGGACAGGCATGCCGTATTTT
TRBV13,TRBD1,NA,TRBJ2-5,CASSLRGGPFETQYF,TGTGCCAGCAGCTTACGAGGGGGCCCGTTTGAGACCCAGTACTTC
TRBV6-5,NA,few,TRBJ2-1,CASSYLGSSYNEQFF,TGTGCCAGCAGTTATCTTGGGAGCTCCTACAATGAGCAGTTCTTC
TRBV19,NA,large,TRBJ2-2,CASSILLTGELFF,TGTGCCAGTAGTATATTACTAACCGGGGAGCTGTTTTTT
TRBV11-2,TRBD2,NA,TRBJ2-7,CASSDMTSGSYEQYF,TGTGCCAGCAGCGATATGACTAGCGGGAGCTACGAGCAGTACTTC
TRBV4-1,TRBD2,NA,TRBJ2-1,CASSLSGTSGRDEQFF,TGCGCCAGCAGCCTCTCCGGGACTAGCGGGAGGGATGAGCAGTTCTTC
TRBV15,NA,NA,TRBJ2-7,CATSSGIALGEQYF,TGTGCCACCAGCTCAGGGATTGCGTTAGGCGAGCAGTACTTC
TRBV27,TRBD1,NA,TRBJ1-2,CASSPGTGLRGYTF,TGTGCCAGCAGTCCTGGGACAGGGCTGCGCGGCTACACCTTC
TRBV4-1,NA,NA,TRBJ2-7,CASSQAGLLYEQYF,TGCGCCAGCAGCCAAGCGGGACTGCTCTACGAGCAGTACTTC